What follows are 15 T cell receptor beta chains derived from one specimen sequenced in a study of blood T cell repertoires in COVID-19. The assay was immunoSEQ multiplex PCR, and TCRdb's table has in-frame clones only and misses some. This table has 110,000 or so clones, roughly 80% appearing once. The material sequenced was peripheral blood. These receptors were obtained from a man aged 45-65 years with acute or convalescent COVID-19.

In this sample, this clone turned up a few times. The V gene is TRBV28, the J gene TRBJ1-2, with 8 bases lining up with TRBD1. J gave up 7 bases and V 5 bases, and 15 bases lay outside the gene matches. From germline, CDR1 is MDHEN and CDR2 SYDVKM. The CDR3 extends over 16 amino acids. CDR3 protein: CASSPEKRQGSIGYTF. CDR3 in DNA: TGTGCCAGCAGTCCAGAGAAGCGACAGGGGAGTATTGGCTACACCTTC.

J is TRBJ1-2 and V is TRBV7-8; 7 nucleotides match TRBD1. V lost 4 bases to trimming and J lost 4 bases; unmatched junction nucleotides: 12. The CDR3 length is 16 residues. In germline, CDR1 is SGHVS, CDR2 FQNEAQ. The CDR3 loop reads CASSSPKTGQTYGYTF. CDR3 DNA sequence: TGTGCCAGCAGCTCCCCCAAGACAGGGCAAACCTATGGCTACACCTTC.

The rearrangement joins TRBV30 to TRBJ1-5; D perhaps matches TRBD1 (5 bases). With 1 base removed from V and 7 bases from J, the gap between germline ends came to 11 bases. The CDR3 sequence is 13 residues long. Looked up from germline, CDR1 is GTSNPN and CDR2 is SVGIG (reference sequence). The DNA of the CDR3 is TGTGCCTGGAGTGCCCAGGGTAGACAGCCCCAGCATTTT. It yields the protein CAWSAQGRQPQHF.

J is TRBJ1-6 and V is TRBV27, with D possibly being TRBD1 (6 bases). Trimming removed 0 bases at V and 9 bases at J, with 12 bases between. CDR1 is MNHEY and CDR2 is SMNVEV in the germline V gene (reference sequence). The CDR3 runs 15 residues. CDR3: CASSLSGQLGSPLHF. CDR3 DNA: TGTGCCAGCAGTTTATCCGGACAGTTAGGTTCACCCCTCCACTTT.

This chain joins TRBV5-5 and TRBJ1-1, with D possibly TRBD1 on 5 matching bases. V lost 3 bases and J lost 5, with 14 bases in between. The CDR3 runs to 14 residues. CDR1 is SGHKS, CDR2 YYEKEE, per germline (reference sequence). The CDR3 region has the DNA TGTGCCAGCAGCTGGCAGGGAGGGGCAACTGAAGCTTTCTTT. Translation gives CASSWQGGATEAFF.

This clone was seen more than once but under ten times. The CDR3 loop reads CAWSRQHTEAFF. For the CDR3, the DNA is TGTGCCTGGAGTAGACAGCACACTGAAGCTTTCTTT. V is TRBV30 and J is TRBJ1-1; tentative D call: TRBD1 (5 bases). In germline, CDR1 is GTSNPN, CDR2 SVGIG (reference sequence). The CDR3 runs to 12 residues. V lost 2 bases to trimming and J lost 3 bases, with 7 bases between them. The whole variable domain, filled in from reference TRBV30 and TRBJ1-1, reads SQTIHQWPATLVQPVGSPLSLECTVEGTSNPNLYWYRQAAGRGLQLLFYSVGIGQISSEVPQNLSASRPQDRQFILSSKKLLLSDSGFYLCAWSRQHTEAFFGQGTRLTVV.

The rearrangement links TRBV7-9 to TRBJ1-2, with TRBD1 matching 8 bases. The ends lost 3 bases at V and 4 bases at J; junction bases unmatched: 4. Germline values: CDR1 SEHNR, CDR2 FQNEAQ (reference sequence). This CDR3 comprises 14 residues. Here the CDR3 DNA reads TGTGCCAGCAGCTTTTCTACAGGGGGCTATGGCTACACCTTC. This gives the protein CASSFSTGGYGYTF.

J is TRBJ1-5 and V is TRBV10-2, with 10 bases identical to TRBD1. The trim removed 6 bases at V and 6 bases at J, leaving 11 bases unmatched. The CDR3 is 16 residues long. Per germline, CDR1 WSHSY and CDR2 SAAADI. The CDR3 region has the DNA TGCGCCAGCAGCGTGGCTGGGACAGGGGTGGGTCAGCCCCAGCATTTT. Translating it yields CASSVAGTGVGQPQHF.

The chain couples TRBV29-1 to TRBJ2-1, with TRBD1 matching 12 bases. With V trimmed by 7 bases and J by 7 bases, 8 bases remained unmatched. Germline CDR1 is SQVTM and CDR2 is ANQGSEA. The CDR3 has 14 amino acids. The CDR3 reads CSARDRGPRNEQFF. CDR3 in DNA: TGCAGCGCCCGGGACAGGGGGCCAAGGAATGAGCAGTTCTTC.

This clone was detected only a few times. The genes are TRBV5-6 and TRBJ1-2; no definite D call. This CDR3 is 12 amino acids long. The ends were cut back, 6 bases at V and 3 bases at J, with 9 bases in the middle. Germline loops: CDR1 SGHDT, CDR2 YYEEEE. In nucleotides, the CDR3 is TGTGCCAGCATGCTGCGGGACTATGGCTACACCTTC. Amino acid sequence: CASMLRDYGYTF.

V is TRBV6-5 and J is TRBJ1-4; 8 positions match TRBD1. Trimming removed 4 bases from V and 4 bases from J; junction bases left unmatched: 8. Germline CDR1 and CDR2: MNHEY and SVGAGI. CDR3 length: 16 residues. The CDR3 reads CASSFRGTGFNEKLFF. CDR3 sequence (DNA): TGTGCCAGCAGTTTCCGGGGGACAGGCTTTAATGAAAAACTGTTTTTT.

V is TRBV28 and J is TRBJ1-2; D gene uncertain. CDR1 and CDR2 (germline): MDHEN, SYDVKM. This CDR3 has 14 residues. V lost 2 bases to trimming and J lost 2 bases, with 9 bases between them. The CDR3 here is CASSLGSGNYGYTF. DNA of the CDR3: TGTGCCAGCAGTTTAGGTTCCGGGAACTATGGCTACACCTTC.

The chain couples TRBV20-1 to TRBJ2-4; tentatively, D is TRBD1 (6 bases). CDR1 and CDR2 from the germline V gene are DFQATT and SNEGSKA (reference sequence). This CDR3 has 15 residues. With 3 bases removed from V and 3 bases from J, the gap between germline ends came to 15 bases. CDR3 nucleotide sequence: TGCAGTGCTAGTAGTGACAGGTGGGGCAAAAACATTCAGTACTTC. Encoded protein: CSASSDRWGKNIQYF.

CDR3 DNA sequence: TGTGCCAGCAGCCCCGGACTAGGGAGCTCCTACGAGCAGTACGTC. Its protein is CASSPGLGSSYEQYV. The V and J genes are TRBV5-5 and TRBJ2-7, with 7 bases matching TRBD2. CDR1 is SGHKS, CDR2 YYEKEE, per germline (reference sequence). This CDR3 is built from 15 residues. After removal of 4 bases from V and 0 bases from J, the junction contained 7 bases not matched to a gene.

This clone has just one count. The chain couples TRBV7-2 to TRBJ1-6; 7 bases line up with TRBD1. The CDR3 is 16 residues long. The germline CDR1 and CDR2 sequences are SGHTA and FQGNSA. V shed 1 base and J 8 bases; nucleotides not matched to a gene: 8. The CDR3 DNA reads TGTGCCAGCAGCTTAGATGGACAGGCCTCGCATTCACCCCTCCACTTT. This gives the protein CASSLDGQASHSPLHF.